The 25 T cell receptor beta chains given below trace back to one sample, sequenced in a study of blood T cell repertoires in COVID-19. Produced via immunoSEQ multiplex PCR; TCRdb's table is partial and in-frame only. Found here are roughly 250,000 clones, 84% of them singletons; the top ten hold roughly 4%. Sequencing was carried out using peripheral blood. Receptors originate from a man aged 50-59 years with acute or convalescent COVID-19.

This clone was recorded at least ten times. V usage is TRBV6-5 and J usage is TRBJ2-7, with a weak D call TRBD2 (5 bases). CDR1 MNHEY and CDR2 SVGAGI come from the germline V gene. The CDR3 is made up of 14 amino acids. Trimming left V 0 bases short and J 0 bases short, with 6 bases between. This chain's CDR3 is CASSYSLASYEQYF. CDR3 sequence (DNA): TGTGCCAGCAGTTACTCCCTAGCCTCCTACGAGCAGTACTTC.

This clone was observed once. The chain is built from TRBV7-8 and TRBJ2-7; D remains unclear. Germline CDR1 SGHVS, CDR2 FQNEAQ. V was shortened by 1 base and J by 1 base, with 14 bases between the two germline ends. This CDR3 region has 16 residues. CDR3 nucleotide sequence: TGTGCCAGCAGCTTAGATAAGATCACTTTGTCCTACGAGCAGTACTTC. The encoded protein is CASSLDKITLSYEQYF. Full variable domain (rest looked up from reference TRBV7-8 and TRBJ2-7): GAGVSQSPRYKVAKRGQDVALRCDPISGHVSLFWYQQALGQGPEFLTYFQNEAQLDKSGLPSDRFFAERPEGSVSTLKIQRTQQEDSAVYLCASSLDKITLSYEQYFGPGTRLTVT.

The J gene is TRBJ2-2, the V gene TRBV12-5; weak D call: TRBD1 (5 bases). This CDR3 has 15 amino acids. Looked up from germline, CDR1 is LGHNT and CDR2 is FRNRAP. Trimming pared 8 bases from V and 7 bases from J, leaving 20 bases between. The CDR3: CASKGQGDPGGELFF. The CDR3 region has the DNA TGTGCTAGTAAAGGGCAGGGTGACCCAGGCGGGGAGCTGTTTTTT.

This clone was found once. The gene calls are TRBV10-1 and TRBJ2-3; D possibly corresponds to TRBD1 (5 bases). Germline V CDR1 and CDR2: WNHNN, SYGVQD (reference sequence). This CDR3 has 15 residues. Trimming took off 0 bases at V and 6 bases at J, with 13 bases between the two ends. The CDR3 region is CASSESTWGVDTQYF. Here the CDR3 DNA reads TGCGCCAGCAGTGAGTCGACTTGGGGCGTGGATACGCAGTATTTT.

CDR3 in DNA: TGTGCCAGCAGTTACGCGGCGGTGGTCAATCAGCCCCAGCATTTT. Translation: CASSYAAVVNQPQHF. This chain uses TRBV6-5 with TRBJ1-5; D remains ambiguous. The CDR3 is 15 residues long. Germline CDR1 and CDR2: MNHEY and SVGAGI. Between the trimmed V and J ends, which lost 2 bases and 3 bases, there was a span of 11 bases.

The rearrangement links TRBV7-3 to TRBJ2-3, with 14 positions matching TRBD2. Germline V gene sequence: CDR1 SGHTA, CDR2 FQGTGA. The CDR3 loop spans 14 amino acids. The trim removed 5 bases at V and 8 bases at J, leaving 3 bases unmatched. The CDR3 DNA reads TGTGCCAGCAGCCTAGGGACTAGCGGGGGTACGCAGTATTTT. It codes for CASSLGTSGGTQYF.

CDR3 nucleotides: TGTGCCAGCAGCCCACCCCGCCCAGCGGGCACCGGGGAGCTGTTTTTT. Translated: CASSPPRPAGTGELFF. V gene TRBV7-8 combines with J gene TRBJ2-2; D may be TRBD2 (6 bases). CDR3 length: 16 amino acids. Germline values: CDR1 SGHVS, CDR2 FQNEAQ. V was clipped by 5 bases and J by 4 bases, with 17 bases between them.

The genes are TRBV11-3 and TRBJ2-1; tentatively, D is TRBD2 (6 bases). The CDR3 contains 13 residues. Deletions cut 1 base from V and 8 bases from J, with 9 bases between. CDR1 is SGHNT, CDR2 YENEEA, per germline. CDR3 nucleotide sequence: TGTGCCAGCAGCTTAGGAACGGGGGATGAGCAGTTCTTC. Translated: CASSLGTGDEQFF.

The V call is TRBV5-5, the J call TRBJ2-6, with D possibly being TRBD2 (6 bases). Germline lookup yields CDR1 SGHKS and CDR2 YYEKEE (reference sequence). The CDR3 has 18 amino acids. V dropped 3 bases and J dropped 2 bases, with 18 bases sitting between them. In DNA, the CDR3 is TGTGCCAGCAGCTCTGGCGGGGTTCTTACGGCTGGGGCCAACGTCCTGACTTTC. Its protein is CASSSGGVLTAGANVLTF.

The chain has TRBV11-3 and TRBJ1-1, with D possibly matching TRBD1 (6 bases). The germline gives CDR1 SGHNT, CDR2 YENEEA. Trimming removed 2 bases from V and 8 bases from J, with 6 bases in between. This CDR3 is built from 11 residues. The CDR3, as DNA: TGTGCCAGCAGCTTAAGGGGGGAAGCTTTCTTT. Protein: CASSLRGEAFF.

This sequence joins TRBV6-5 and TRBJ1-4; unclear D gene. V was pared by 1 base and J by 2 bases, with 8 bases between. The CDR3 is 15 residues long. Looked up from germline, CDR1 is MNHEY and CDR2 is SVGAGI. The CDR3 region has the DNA TGTGCCAGCAGTTACTACGGCGGGACTAATGAAAAACTGTTTTTT. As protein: CASSYYGGTNEKLFF.

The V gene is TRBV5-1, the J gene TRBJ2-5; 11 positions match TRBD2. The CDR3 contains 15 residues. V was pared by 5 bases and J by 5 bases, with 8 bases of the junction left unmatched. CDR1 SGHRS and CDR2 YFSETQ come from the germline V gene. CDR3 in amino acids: CASRPAGTSGETQYF. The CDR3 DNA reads TGCGCCAGCAGGCCTGCCGGGACTAGCGGCGAGACCCAGTACTTC.

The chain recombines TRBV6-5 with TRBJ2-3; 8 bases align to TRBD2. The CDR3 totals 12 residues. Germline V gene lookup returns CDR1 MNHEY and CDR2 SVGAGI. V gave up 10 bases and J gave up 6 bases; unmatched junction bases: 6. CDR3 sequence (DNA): TGTGCCACCGGGGGGGGAGGCGATACGCAGTATTTT. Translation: CATGGGGDTQYF.

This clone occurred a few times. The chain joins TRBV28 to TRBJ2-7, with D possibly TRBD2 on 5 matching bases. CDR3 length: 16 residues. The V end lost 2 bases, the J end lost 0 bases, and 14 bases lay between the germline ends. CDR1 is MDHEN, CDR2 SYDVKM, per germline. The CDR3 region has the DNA TGTGCCAGCAGTTTAACGGACGGGAAGAGCTCCTACGAGCAGTACTTC. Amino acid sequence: CASSLTDGKSSYEQYF.

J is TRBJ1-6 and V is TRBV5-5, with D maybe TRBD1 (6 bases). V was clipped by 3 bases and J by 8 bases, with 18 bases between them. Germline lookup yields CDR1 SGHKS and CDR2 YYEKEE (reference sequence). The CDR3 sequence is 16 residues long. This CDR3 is CASSSVGGTTDSPLHF. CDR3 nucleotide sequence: TGTGCCAGCAGCTCCGTGGGGGGGACAACGGATTCACCCCTCCACTTT. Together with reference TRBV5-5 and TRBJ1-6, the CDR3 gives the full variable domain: DAGVTQSPTHLIKTRGQQVTLRCSPISGHKSVSWYQQVLGQGPQFIFQYYEKEERGRGNFPDRFSARQFPNYSSELNVNALLLGDSALYLCASSSVGGTTDSPLHFGNGTRLTVT.

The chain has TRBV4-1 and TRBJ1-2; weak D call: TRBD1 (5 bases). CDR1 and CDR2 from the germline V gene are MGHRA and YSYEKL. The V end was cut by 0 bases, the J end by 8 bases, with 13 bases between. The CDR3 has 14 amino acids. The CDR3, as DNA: TGCGCCAGCAGCCAAGAGGCAGGGTTCGGGGGCTACACCTTC. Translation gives CASSQEAGFGGYTF.

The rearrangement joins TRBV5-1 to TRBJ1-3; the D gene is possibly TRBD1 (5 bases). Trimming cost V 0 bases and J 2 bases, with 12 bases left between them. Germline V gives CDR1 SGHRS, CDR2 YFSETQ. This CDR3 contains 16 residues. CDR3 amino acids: CASSLDGRATGNTIYF. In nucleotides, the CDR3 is TGCGCCAGCAGCTTGGATGGCAGGGCGACTGGAAACACCATATATTTT.

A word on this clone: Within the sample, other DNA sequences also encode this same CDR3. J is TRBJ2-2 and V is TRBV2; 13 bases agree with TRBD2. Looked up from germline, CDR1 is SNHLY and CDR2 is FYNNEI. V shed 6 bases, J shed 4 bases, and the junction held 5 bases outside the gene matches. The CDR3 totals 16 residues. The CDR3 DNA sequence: TGTGCCAGCAGCGAGGGACTAGCGGGGCCCACCGGGGAGCTGTTTTTT. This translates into CASSEGLAGPTGELFF.

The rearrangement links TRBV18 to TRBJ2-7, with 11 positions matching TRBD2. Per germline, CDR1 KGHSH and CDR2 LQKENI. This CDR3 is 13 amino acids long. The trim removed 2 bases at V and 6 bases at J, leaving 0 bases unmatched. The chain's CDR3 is CASSPGLAGEQYF. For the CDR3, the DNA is TGTGCCAGCTCACCAGGACTAGCGGGCGAGCAGTACTTC.

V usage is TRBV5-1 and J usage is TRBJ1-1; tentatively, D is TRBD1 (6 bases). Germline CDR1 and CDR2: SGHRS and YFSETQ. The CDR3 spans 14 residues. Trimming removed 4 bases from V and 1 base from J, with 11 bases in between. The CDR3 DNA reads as TGCGCCAGCAGCCCGGGACAAGGGAACACTGAAGCTTTCTTT. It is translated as CASSPGQGNTEAFF.

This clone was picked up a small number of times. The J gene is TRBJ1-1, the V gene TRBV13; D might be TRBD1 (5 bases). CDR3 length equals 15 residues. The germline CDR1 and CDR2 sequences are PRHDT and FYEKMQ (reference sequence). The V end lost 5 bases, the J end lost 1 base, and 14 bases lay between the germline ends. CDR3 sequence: CASSPIPQGNTEAFF. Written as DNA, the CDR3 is TGTGCCAGCAGCCCCATTCCCCAGGGGAACACTGAAGCTTTCTTT.

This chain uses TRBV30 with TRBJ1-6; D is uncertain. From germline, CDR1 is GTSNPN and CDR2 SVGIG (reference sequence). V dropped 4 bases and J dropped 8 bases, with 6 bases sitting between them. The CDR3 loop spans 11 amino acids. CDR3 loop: CAWTADSPLHF. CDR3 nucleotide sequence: TGTGCCTGGACAGCGGATTCACCCCTCCACTTT.

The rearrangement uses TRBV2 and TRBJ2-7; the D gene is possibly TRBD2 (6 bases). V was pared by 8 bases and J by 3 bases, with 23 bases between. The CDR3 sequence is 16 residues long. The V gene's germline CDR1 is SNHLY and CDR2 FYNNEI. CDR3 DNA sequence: TGTGCCAGCCCGCGAAGCAGGGAGGCCCTCCTCTACGAGCAGTACTTC. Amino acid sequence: CASPRSREALLYEQYF.

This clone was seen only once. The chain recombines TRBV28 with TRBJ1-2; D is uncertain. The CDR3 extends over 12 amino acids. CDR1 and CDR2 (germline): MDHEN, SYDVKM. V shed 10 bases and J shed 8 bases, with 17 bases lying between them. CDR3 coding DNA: TGTGCCACGGAGACCGCCAGTAGGGGCTACACCTTC. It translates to CATETASRGYTF.

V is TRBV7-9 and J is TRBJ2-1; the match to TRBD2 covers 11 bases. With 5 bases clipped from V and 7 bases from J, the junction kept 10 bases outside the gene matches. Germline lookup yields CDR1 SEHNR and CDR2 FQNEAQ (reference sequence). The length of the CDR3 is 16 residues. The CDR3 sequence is CASSRNSGGAVNEQFF. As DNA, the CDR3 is TGTGCCAGCAGCCGAAATAGCGGGGGGGCCGTAAATGAGCAGTTCTTC.